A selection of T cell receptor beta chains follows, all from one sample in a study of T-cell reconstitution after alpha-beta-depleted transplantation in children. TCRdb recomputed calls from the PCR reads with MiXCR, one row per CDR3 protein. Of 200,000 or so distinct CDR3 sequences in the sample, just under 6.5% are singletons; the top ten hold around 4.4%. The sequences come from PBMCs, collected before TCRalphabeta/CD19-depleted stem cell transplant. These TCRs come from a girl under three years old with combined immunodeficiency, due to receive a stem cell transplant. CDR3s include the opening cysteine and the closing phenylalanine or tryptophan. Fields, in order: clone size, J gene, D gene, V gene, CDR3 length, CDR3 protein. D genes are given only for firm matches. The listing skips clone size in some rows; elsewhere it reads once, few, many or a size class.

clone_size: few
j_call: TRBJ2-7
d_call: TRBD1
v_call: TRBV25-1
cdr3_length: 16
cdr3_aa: CASSEWGTGPTYEQYF

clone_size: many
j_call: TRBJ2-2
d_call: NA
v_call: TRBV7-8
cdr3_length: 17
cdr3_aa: CASSLVYYILRTGELFF

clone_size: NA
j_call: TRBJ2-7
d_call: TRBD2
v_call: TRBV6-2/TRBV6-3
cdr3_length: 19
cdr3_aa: CASSYSEQSGLAGNYEQYF

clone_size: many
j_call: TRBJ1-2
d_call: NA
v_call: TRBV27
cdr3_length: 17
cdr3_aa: CASSLSGLRAGNYGYTF

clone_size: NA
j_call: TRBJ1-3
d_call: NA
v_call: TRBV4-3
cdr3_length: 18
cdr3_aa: CASSQVAVGTLNGNTIYF

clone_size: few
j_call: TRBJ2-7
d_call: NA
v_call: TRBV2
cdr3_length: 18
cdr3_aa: CASSSTRGGPMRAYEQYF

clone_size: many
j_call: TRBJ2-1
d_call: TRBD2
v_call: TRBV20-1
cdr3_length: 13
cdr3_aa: CSASSGGAREQFF

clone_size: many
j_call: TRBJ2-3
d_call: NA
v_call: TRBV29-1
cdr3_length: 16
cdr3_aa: CSAWPPGRTSTDTQYF

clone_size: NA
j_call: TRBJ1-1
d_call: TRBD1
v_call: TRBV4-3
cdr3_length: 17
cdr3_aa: CASSQYLTGALNTEAFF

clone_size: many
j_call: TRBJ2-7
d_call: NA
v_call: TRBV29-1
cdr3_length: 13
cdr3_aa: CSVEVGGAVEQYF

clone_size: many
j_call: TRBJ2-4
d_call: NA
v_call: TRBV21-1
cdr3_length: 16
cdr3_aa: CASSKSRTASKNIQYF

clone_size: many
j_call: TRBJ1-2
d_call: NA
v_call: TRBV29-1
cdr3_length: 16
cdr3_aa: CSVERSVPPNVGGYTF

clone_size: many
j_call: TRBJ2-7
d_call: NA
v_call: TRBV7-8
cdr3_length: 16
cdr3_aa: CASSSGDGGRSYEQYF

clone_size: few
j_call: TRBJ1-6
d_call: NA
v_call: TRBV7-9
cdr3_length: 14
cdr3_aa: CASSQGWATSPLHF